Here is one T cell receptor (beta chain) with its context. The protocol was immunoSEQ multiplex PCR, while the TCRdb copy is restricted to in-frame clones and leaves out a portion. The sample carries 130,000 or so clones, 91% recorded once. The data were taken from a study of control samples from healthy donors and cancer patients. The receptor was derived from a young man in good health. Sequenced: blood.

The CDR3 DNA reads TGTGCCAGCAGCCAACTGGGACAGGGGGCGGAGACCCAGTACTTC. It is translated as CASSQLGQGAETQYF. V usage is TRBV3-1 (or the pseudogene TRBV3-2) and J usage is TRBJ2-5; 12 bases are a match to TRBD1. The CDR3 sequence is 15 residues long. Germline CDR1 and CDR2: LGHDT and YNNKEL (reference sequence). Losses at the gene ends were 2 bases for V and 5 bases for J; bases not matched to a gene: 3.